This T cell receptor beta chain was recovered during a study of identifying expanded T cells in peripheral blood. Study-level points and caveats: Over approximately two and four weeks, about 16 and 19 clones changed, versus around 1.3 between replicates. Across healthy donors, higher total template counts meant significantly greater approximately two-week count variance.

Collection occurred without any documented infections or immune events in donors. Concerning this clone itself: Its antigen is still unknown.

This CDR3 region has 12 residues. V lost 6 bases, J lost 2 bases, and 8 bases lay in between. Germline assignment: CDR1 SQVTM and CDR2 ANQGSEA. The repertoire was sequenced with immunoSEQ multiplex PCR; TCRdb's copy has only in-frame clones and lacks some. Of 110,000 or so clones in the sample, about 85% were seen once. This rearrangement joins TRBV29-1 to TRBJ1-3; D is possibly TRBD1 (6 bases). The sample comprised blood. The sequence came from a person aged 18 to 70 in good health. CDR3 bases: TGCAGCGTCGAGGGGGCTGGAAACACCATATATTTT. It encodes CSVEGAGNTIYF.